One and the same sample provided the 27 T cell receptor beta chains below, sequenced in a study of molecular identifiers for immune sequencing clone quantification. TCRdb itself ran the PCR reads through MiXCR, one entry per CDR3 protein. The sample lists about 63,000 distinct CDR3 sequences, under 20% occurring once. Input material: naive CD8+ T cells from blood, with Jurkat cell RNA spiked in. Subset specified: FACS-sorted CD8+CD4-CCR7+CD45RA+ naive T cells. These receptors were collected from a human donor in good health. Some libraries in this study had Jurkat cell RNA spiked in.

Many counts were recorded for this clonotype. The rearrangement links TRBV20-1 to TRBJ2-5, with 7 bases identical to TRBD2. Germline trimming cut 6 bases from V and 0 bases from J; bases unmatched to any gene: 10. Germline CDR1 reads DFQATT; CDR2 reads SNEGSKA (reference sequence). The CDR3 sequence is 15 residues long. The CDR3 DNA reads as TGCAGTGCCCGTGCGCGGGGGACTTACCAAGAGACCCAGTACTTC. Translating gives CSARARGTYQETQYF.

The chain employs TRBV4-1 and TRBJ2-7; D is uncertain. There are 13 residues in the CDR3. Germline V gene sequence: CDR1 MGHRA, CDR2 YSYEKL. The V end lost 1 base, the J end lost 2 bases, and 6 bases lay between the germline ends. The CDR3 loop is CASSQGLAYEQYF. CDR3 bases: TGCGCCAGCAGCCAAGGCCTAGCCTACGAGCAGTACTTC.

This clonotype is categorized as medium-sized. The chain is built from TRBV29-1 and TRBJ2-3, with D possibly called TRBD1 or TRBD2 (5 bases each). The length of the CDR3 is 12 residues. The ends were cut back, 7 bases at V and 1 base at J, with 9 bases in the middle. The germline V gene encodes CDR1 SQVTM and CDR2 ANQGSEA. For the CDR3, the DNA is TGCAGCGCTTGGGACGGCACAGATACGCAGTATTTT. Translation gives CSAWDGTDTQYF.

Remarks on this clonotype: This may stem from a read error, because a much larger clone lies one nucleotide away. The J gene is TRBJ2-7, the V gene TRBV3-1; D might be TRBD2 (5 bases). CDR3 length: 12 residues. V shed 1 base and J shed 7 bases, with 8 bases lying between them. The germline CDR1 and CDR2 sequences are LGHDT and YNNKEL (reference sequence). This chain's CDR3 is CASSQVREEQYF. DNA for the CDR3: TGTGCCAGCAGCCAAGTGAGGGAGGAGCAGTACTTC.

This clonotype was recorded a few times. This chain links TRBV6-6 with TRBJ2-1; TRBD2 matches 7 bases. This CDR3 contains 16 residues. Germline CDR1 and CDR2: MNHNY and SVGAGI (reference sequence). With V trimmed by 6 bases and J by 4 bases, 12 bases remained unmatched. CDR3 coding DNA: TGTGCCAGCAGGGGCGGGAGTGAGAGGGAATACAATGAGCAGTTCTTC. It encodes CASRGGSEREYNEQFF.

This clonotype was picked up many times. CDR3 region: CSAEGLAGSYEQYF. The CDR3 DNA is TGCAGTGCTGAGGGACTAGCGGGCTCCTACGAGCAGTACTTC. The chain combines TRBV20-1 with TRBJ2-7, with TRBD2 matching 12 bases. J was trimmed by 0 bases and V by 5 bases; bases with no gene match: 2. Germline V lookup: CDR1 DFQATT, CDR2 SNEGSKA (reference sequence). The CDR3 spans 14 residues.

This rearrangement joins TRBV7-8 to TRBJ1-2; tentatively, D is TRBD1 (5 bases). Germline loops: CDR1 SGHVS, CDR2 FQNEAQ. Trimming pared 5 bases from V and 4 bases from J, leaving 17 bases between. The CDR3 covers 15 residues. The CDR3 protein is CASSPFPGTAYGYTF. In nucleotides, the CDR3 is TGTGCCAGCAGCCCATTCCCCGGGACGGCCTATGGCTACACCTTC.

In this sample, this clonotype turned up once. Lacking the conserved final phenylalanine or tryptophan, this CDR3 likely reflects a read error. The DNA is omitted, as the CDR3 cannot be located on it reliably, and the CDR3 follows TCRdb's listing. The chain is built from TRBV28 and TRBJ2-7; TRBD1, the table's D call, lacks a check against the DNA. Counting both end residues, the CDR3 totals 14 amino acids. CDR1 is MDHEN, CDR2 SYDVKM, per germline. The CDR3 loop reads CASSRQGARYELYS.

This clonotype was seen many times. V usage is TRBV7-8 and J usage is TRBJ2-1; D may be TRBD2 (6 bases). V dropped 1 base and J dropped 7 bases, with 11 bases sitting between them. The germline V gene has CDR1 SGHVS and CDR2 FQNEAQ. This CDR3 has 14 amino acids. CDR3 in amino acids: CASSLGRGLNEQFF. In nucleotides, the CDR3 is TGTGCCAGCAGCTTAGGACGGGGACTGAATGAGCAGTTCTTC.

This clonotype was seen many times. The rearrangement links TRBV5-1 to TRBJ2-3; D is unclear. V was trimmed by 5 bases and J by 0 bases, leaving 4 bases between them. The CDR3 extends over 12 amino acids. The germline CDR1 and CDR2 sequences are SGHRS and YFSETQ. As DNA, the CDR3 is TGCGCCAGCAGGCATAGCACAGATACGCAGTATTTT. This encodes CASRHSTDTQYF. The full variable domain, in which reference TRBV5-1 and TRBJ2-3 provide the parts outside the CDR3, is KAGVTQTPRYLIKTRGQQVTLSCSPISGHRSVSWYQQTPGQGLQFLFEYFSETQRNKGNFPGRFSGRQFSNSRSEMNVSTLELGDSALYLCASRHSTDTQYFGPGTRLTVL.

In its sample, this clonotype was seen many times. This rearrangement joins TRBV7-9 to TRBJ1-1, with D uncertain. V lost 7 bases, J lost 4 bases, and 13 bases lay in between. CDR3 length: 13 residues. CDR1 SEHNR and CDR2 FQNEAQ come from the germline V gene (reference sequence). DNA of the CDR3: TGTGCCAGCACCCCCCAGGACGGCACTGAAGCTTTCTTT. This sequence encodes CASTPQDGTEAFF. Supplemented by reference TRBV7-9 and TRBJ1-1, the full variable domain reads DTGVSQNPRHKITKRGQNVTFRCDPISEHNRLYWYRQTLGQGPEFLTYFQNEAQLEKSRLLSDRFSAERPKGSFSTLEIQRTEQGDSAMYLCASTPQDGTEAFFGQGTRLTVV.

Worth noting for this clonotype: A read error may be the cause here, since a much bigger clone is one base away. The rearrangement links TRBV11-3 to TRBJ2-1; D could derive from TRBD1 or TRBD2 (5 bases each). Germline loops: CDR1 SGHNT, CDR2 YENEEA. The CDR3 is 13 amino acids. CDR3 loop: CASSSRDVDELFF. Here the CDR3 DNA reads TGTGCCAGCAGCTCAAGGGACGTCGATGAGCTGTTCTTC.

The sample holds a few counts of this clonotype. The V call is TRBV7-9, the J call TRBJ2-2, with 8 positions matching TRBD2. This CDR3 is 18 amino acids long. Germline CDR1 and CDR2: SEHNR and FQNEAQ (reference sequence). V shed 6 bases and J 5 bases; nucleotides not matched to a gene: 17. The CDR3 DNA follows: TGTGCCAGCAGTCCCAAGATCGTGGTACTAGCGGAAACCGGGGAGCTGTTTTTT. Residues: CASSPKIVVLAETGELFF.

This clonotype was counted only a few times. The chain uses TRBV12-3 or TRBV12-4 and TRBJ2-1; 9 bases agree with TRBD1. The CDR3 length is 15 residues. Trimming took 7 bases from V and 7 from J; bases not matched to a gene: 11. The CDR3 DNA reads as TGTGCCAGCACCTCCACAGGGGGCGCTTGGAATGAGCAGTTCTTC. Its protein product is CASTSTGGAWNEQFF.

This clonotype has ten or more counts. The chain combines TRBV7-9 with TRBJ2-5; TRBD2 agrees at 7 bases. The CDR3 sequence is 17 residues long. Germline CDR1 and CDR2: SEHNR and FQNEAQ (reference sequence). The V gene end was trimmed by 5 bases and the J gene end by 1 base; junction bases not matched to a gene: 13. The CDR3 DNA sequence: TGTGCCAGCAGCCACCTAGGAGTACTAGCGCCCCAAGAGACCCAGTACTTC. Translated, it gives CASSHLGVLAPQETQYF.

This clonotype showed up many times. V usage is TRBV27 and J usage is TRBJ2-1; the match to TRBD2 covers 8 bases. V shed 5 bases, J shed 7 bases, and the junction held 13 bases outside the gene matches. The CDR3 is made up of 16 amino acids. Germline V gene lookup returns CDR1 MNHEY and CDR2 SMNVEV (reference sequence). The CDR3: CASSPSAGVVSNEQFF. The DNA of the CDR3 is TGTGCCAGCAGTCCTTCAGCGGGAGTAGTAAGTAATGAGCAGTTCTTC.

This clonotype was seen at least ten times. The chain is built from TRBV20-1 and TRBJ2-1; D ambiguous. Trimming removed 2 bases at V and 4 bases at J, with 12 bases between. The CDR3 has 14 residues. Germline V gene sequence: CDR1 DFQATT, CDR2 SNEGSKA (reference sequence). The chain's CDR3 is CSARHNSRYNEQFF. The CDR3, as DNA: TGCAGTGCTAGACACAACTCCAGATACAATGAGCAGTTCTTC.

This clonotype was recorded many times. The chain carries TRBV6-6 and TRBJ1-1; 7 bases are shared with TRBD1. J was trimmed by 1 base and V by 6 bases; bases with no gene match: 11. CDR3 length: 16 residues. Per germline, CDR1 MNHNY and CDR2 SVGAGI (reference sequence). The CDR3 spells CASRKTTGSTNTEAFF. For the CDR3, the DNA is TGTGCCAGCAGGAAAACGACAGGGTCTACGAACACTGAAGCTTTCTTT.

There are many counts of this clonotype. The J gene is TRBJ1-4, the V gene TRBV3-1; maybe TRBD1 (6 bases). The germline V gene has CDR1 LGHDT and CDR2 YNNKEL (reference sequence). Trimming took 2 bases from V and 7 from J, leaving 32 bases between them. This CDR3 is built from 21 residues. This CDR3 is CASSQFFEAQGWSSVGEKLFF. CDR3 bases: TGTGCCAGCAGCCAATTTTTCGAAGCACAGGGTTGGTCTTCTGTAGGTGAAAAACTGTTTTTT.

This clonotype showed up many times. The chain links TRBV27 to TRBJ2-3; the D is unclear. CDR1 and CDR2 (germline): MNHEY, SMNVEV (reference sequence). The CDR3 has 13 residues. V was trimmed by 6 bases and J by 4 bases, leaving 11 bases between them. CDR3 bases: TGTGCCAGCAGACAGAAGGGCGCAGATACGCAGTATTTT. This sequence encodes CASRQKGADTQYF.

By its share, this clonotype is medium-sized (0.01 to 0.1%). CDR3 coding DNA: TGCGCCAGCAGCCAAGATCCTTCAGGGGGCGAGCAGTACTTC. It encodes CASSQDPSGGEQYF. The chain couples TRBV4-1 to TRBJ2-7, with 7 bases lining up with TRBD1. The CDR3 is 14 amino acids. With 0 bases clipped from V and 6 bases from J, the junction kept 5 bases outside the gene matches. CDR1 MGHRA and CDR2 YSYEKL come from the germline V gene.

This clonotype occurred once. This may be a read error: a much more frequent sequence differs by one nucleotide. The DNA is left out, because the CDR3 cannot be placed on it with certainty; the CDR3 is given as TCRdb lists it. The V and J genes are TRBV14 and TRBJ2-1; the table's D gene call, TRBD1, was not cross checked with the DNA. Germline lookup yields CDR1 SGHDN and CDR2 FVKESK. The CDR3 spans 14 residues, counting both ends. The CDR3 sequence: CASSLVGQGAGQLF.

The sample holds many counts of this clonotype. The rearrangement links TRBV28 to TRBJ2-3, with unresolved D. The CDR3 runs 13 residues. Trimming left V 6 bases short and J 2 bases short, with 9 bases between. Germline V gives CDR1 MDHEN, CDR2 SYDVKM. The CDR3, as DNA: TGTGCCAGCAGCCTCTCTTACACAGATACGCAGTATTTT. This encodes CASSLSYTDTQYF.

Many counts were recorded for this clonotype. V usage is TRBV20-1 and J usage is TRBJ2-2, with D possibly matching TRBD2 (5 bases). Trimming took 3 bases from V and 3 from J, leaving 14 bases between them. The germline V gene has CDR1 DFQATT and CDR2 SNEGSKA (reference sequence). The CDR3 is made up of 15 amino acids. The DNA for the CDR3 is TGCAGTGCTAGTCCGGAGGCGGTGGACACCGGGGAGCTGTTTTTT. Residues: CSASPEAVDTGELFF.

This clonotype has a count of ten or more. The chain uses TRBV29-1 and TRBJ2-3, with 8 nucleotides matching TRBD2. The CDR3 covers 17 residues. V lost 6 bases to trimming and J lost 2 bases; unmatched junction nucleotides: 16. The germline gives CDR1 SQVTM, CDR2 ANQGSEA. The CDR3 sequence is CSVTRGIGRDYTDTQYF. DNA of the CDR3: TGCAGCGTGACACGAGGGATCGGGAGGGATTACACAGATACGCAGTATTTT.

Many counts were recorded for this clonotype. This chain uses TRBV3-1 with TRBJ2-3; D is ambiguous. Per the germline V gene, CDR1 is LGHDT and CDR2 is YNNKEL (reference sequence). CDR3 length: 15 residues. V was clipped by 0 bases and J by 7 bases, with 14 bases between them. As DNA, the CDR3 is TGTGCCAGCAGCCAAGAAGGTTGGTCCACCCATACGCAGTATTTT. It codes for CASSQEGWSTHTQYF.

This clonotype was seen at least ten times. The chain recombines TRBV6-2 or TRBV6-3 with TRBJ2-5; D call uncertain. The germline CDR1 and CDR2 sequences are MNHEY and SVGEGT. The CDR3 totals 17 residues. The V gene lost 1 base and the J gene lost 4 bases, with 19 bases spanning the gap. DNA for the CDR3: TGTGCCAGCAGTTACTTTCCCGCGGACGCCTCAGGAGAGACCCAGTACTTC. This translates into CASSYFPADASGETQYF.